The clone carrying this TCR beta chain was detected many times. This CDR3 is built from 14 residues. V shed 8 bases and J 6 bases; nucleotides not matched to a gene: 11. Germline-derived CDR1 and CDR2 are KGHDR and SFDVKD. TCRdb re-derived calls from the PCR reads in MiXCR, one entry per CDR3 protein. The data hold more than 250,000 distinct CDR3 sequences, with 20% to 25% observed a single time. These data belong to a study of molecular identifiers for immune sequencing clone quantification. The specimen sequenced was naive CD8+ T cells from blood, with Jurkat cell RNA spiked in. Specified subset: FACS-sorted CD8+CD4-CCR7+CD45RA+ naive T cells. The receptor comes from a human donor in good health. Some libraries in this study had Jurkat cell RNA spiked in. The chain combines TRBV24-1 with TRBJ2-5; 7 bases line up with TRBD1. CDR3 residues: CATTLTGISKTQYF. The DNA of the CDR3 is TGTGCCACCACTTTGACAGGGATCAGCAAGACCCAGTACTTC.